The entry below gives a single T cell receptor beta chain sequence along with its context. The target antigen is unknown. This sample was taken from a study of shared clonotypes between healthy human individuals. TCRdb's copy holds only in-frame clones and misses some; the assay was immunoSEQ multiplex PCR. The sample lists 300,000 to 400,000 clones, 74% seen once, with about 9.3% in the top ten. Study-level points and caveats: Naive CD4 clonotypes were shared across several donors at about 5%. Memory subsets had estimated richness that was generally smaller than that of naive subsets. Donor clonotype sharing was expected to depend on sequencing depth.

Material: memory CD4+ T cells sorted from blood. Stated subset: CD45RA-negative fraction. The origin of this receptor is a man younger than 45 in good health.

The CDR3 bases are TGTGCCAGCAGTTTATGGGTTCGTGAGCAGTTCTTC. This gives the protein CASSLWVREQFF. This rearrangement joins TRBV28 to TRBJ2-1; D gene unclear. The CDR3 length is 12 residues. The V and J ends lost 0 bases and 9 bases respectively, with 6 bases between them. The germline CDR1 and CDR2 sequences are MDHEN and SYDVKM.